These 15 T cell receptor beta chains were all obtained from the same sample, sequenced in a study of long-term antiretroviral therapy in people with HIV. The authors ran the immunoSEQ assay, v3.0, at survey level. Generated by immunoSEQ multiplex PCR, the TCRdb table keeps only in-frame clones and is missing some. The data contain some 19,000 clones, 70% to 80% of them singletons. Source: unsorted PBMCs, taken 2.2 years after starting antiretroviral therapy. The receptors come from a man in his fifties with HIV.

This CDR3 is CASSSPGGEKTNEQFF. In DNA form, the CDR3 reads TGTGCCAGTAGTTCCCCAGGGGGCGAGAAGACCAATGAGCAGTTCTTC. The chain employs TRBV19 and TRBJ2-1, with 8 bases identical to TRBD1. The germline gives CDR1 LNHDA, CDR2 SQIVND (reference sequence). Trimming at V came to 5 bases and at J to 6 bases, leaving 12 bases not matched to a gene. The CDR3 runs 16 residues.

This clone was seen once. The J gene is TRBJ1-4, the V gene TRBV6-6; TRBD1 is a possible D gene (6 bases). V was cut by 6 bases and J by 0 bases, with 14 bases left in between. The CDR3 runs to 16 residues. Per the germline V gene, CDR1 is MNHNY and CDR2 is SVGAGI (reference sequence). This CDR3 is CASRNLRTATNEKLFF. The CDR3 nucleotides read TGTGCCAGCAGAAACCTCCGGACAGCAACTAATGAAAAACTGTTTTTT.

The chain uses TRBV7-9 and TRBJ1-3; TRBD1 matches 8 bases. Germline trimming cut 4 bases from V and 4 bases from J; bases unmatched to any gene: 6. The CDR3 spans 15 residues. Germline lookup yields CDR1 SEHNR and CDR2 FQNEAQ (reference sequence). The CDR3 protein is CASSSGGTGGNTIYF. In nucleotides, the CDR3 is TGTGCCAGCAGCTCCGGTGGGACAGGCGGAAACACCATATATTTT.

The chain couples TRBV7-3 to TRBJ1-1; D is perhaps TRBD1 (5 bases). The CDR3 spans 13 residues. Germline V lookup: CDR1 SGHTA, CDR2 FQGTGA. V lost 4 bases and J 1 base, leaving 7 bases between the germline ends. This CDR3 reads CASSSGPNTEAFF. CDR3 coding DNA: TGTGCCAGCAGCTCGGGACCGAACACTGAAGCTTTCTTT. Full variable domain (remainder filled in from reference TRBV7-3 and TRBJ1-1): GAGVSQTPSNKVTEKGKYVELRCDPISGHTALYWYRQSLGQGPEFLIYFQGTGAADDSGLPNDRFFAVRPEGSVSTLKIQRTERGDSAVYLCASSSGPNTEAFFGQGTRLTVV.

The chain recombines TRBV7-2 with TRBJ1-5, with D perhaps matching TRBD1 (6 bases). V gave up 3 bases and J gave up 5 bases, with 11 bases separating them. The V gene's germline CDR1 is SGHTA and CDR2 FQGNSA. This CDR3 comprises 14 residues. The CDR3 loop reads CASSFRAGDQPQHF. The CDR3 DNA is TGTGCCAGCAGCTTTAGAGCAGGGGATCAGCCCCAGCATTTT.

V and J are TRBV19 and TRBJ2-2, with D perhaps TRBD2 (6 bases). CDR1 and CDR2 (germline): LNHDA, SQIVND (reference sequence). The CDR3 spans 15 residues. V lost 8 bases and J 4 bases, leaving 17 bases between the germline ends. This chain's CDR3 is CASLGLDEGTGELFF. For the CDR3, the DNA is TGTGCCAGTCTGGGACTCGATGAGGGCACCGGGGAGCTGTTTTTT.

The V gene is TRBV7-2, the J gene TRBJ2-7; D is ambiguous. Between the trimmed V and J ends, which lost 0 bases and 0 bases, there was a span of 6 bases. Germline CDR1 reads SGHTA; CDR2 reads FQGNSA. The CDR3 loop spans 14 amino acids. The CDR3 spells CASSLAGRSYEQYF. Written as DNA, the CDR3 is TGTGCCAGCAGCTTAGCGGGCCGCTCCTACGAGCAGTACTTC.

The chain joins TRBV5-1 to TRBJ2-3; 7 bases are a match to TRBD1. CDR1 is SGHRS and CDR2 is YFSETQ in the germline V gene. Trimming took 1 base from V and 4 from J; bases not matched to a gene: 9. There are 16 residues in the CDR3. The CDR3 DNA reads TGCGCCAGCAGCTTGCTCCGGGACAGCGCAGCAGATACGCAGTATTTT. As protein: CASSLLRDSAADTQYF.

The rearrangement joins TRBV5-1 to TRBJ1-3; D may be TRBD1 (5 bases). Germline V gene lookup returns CDR1 SGHRS and CDR2 YFSETQ. This CDR3 is 14 amino acids long. V was pared by 5 bases and J by 0 bases, with 9 bases between. The CDR3 protein is CASSRDVSGNTIYF. DNA of the CDR3: TGCGCCAGCAGTCGGGACGTCTCTGGAAACACCATATATTTT. Complete variable domain (other parts from reference TRBV5-1 and TRBJ1-3): KAGVTQTPRYLIKTRGQQVTLSCSPISGHRSVSWYQQTPGQGLQFLFEYFSETQRNKGNFPGRFSGRQFSNSRSEMNVSTLELGDSALYLCASSRDVSGNTIYFGEGSWLTVV.

This chain links TRBV7-9 with TRBJ1-2; D is possibly TRBD1 (6 bases). The V and J ends lost 5 bases and 0 bases respectively, with 13 bases between them. This CDR3 has 15 amino acids. Germline CDR1 reads SEHNR; CDR2 reads FQNEAQ (reference sequence). The CDR3 loop is CASSPGTLANYGYTF. CDR3 DNA: TGTGCCAGCAGCCCCGGGACACTCGCTAACTATGGCTACACCTTC.

This clone was counted once. The rearrangement joins TRBV4-3 to TRBJ2-1; D unclear. The CDR3 contains 15 residues. The germline gives CDR1 LGHNA, CDR2 YSLEER. V was clipped by 4 bases and J by 0 bases, with 10 bases between them. The CDR3 reads CASSPRYGSYNEQFF. CDR3 nucleotide sequence: TGCGCCAGCAGCCCCCGGTATGGCTCCTACAATGAGCAGTTCTTC.

The chain employs TRBV6-4 and TRBJ2-1; 11 positions agree with TRBD2. Germline values: CDR1 MRHNA, CDR2 SNTAGT. The CDR3 has 16 residues. J was trimmed by 2 bases and V by 3 bases; bases with no gene match: 3. CDR3 amino acids: CASSEVAGGPYNEQFF. In DNA form, the CDR3 reads TGTGCCAGCAGTGAAGTAGCGGGAGGGCCCTACAATGAGCAGTTCTTC.

This chain joins TRBV19 and TRBJ2-1, with a possible D match to TRBD2 (6 bases). CDR3 length: 15 residues. Trimming removed 1 base from V and 2 bases from J, with 9 bases in between. The germline CDR1 and CDR2 sequences are LNHDA and SQIVND (reference sequence). The CDR3 loop reads CASSIVSGPYNEQFF. The CDR3 DNA reads as TGTGCCAGTAGTATAGTAAGCGGGCCCTACAATGAGCAGTTCTTC.

The V and J genes are TRBV7-2 and TRBJ2-1; 11 bases align to TRBD2. CDR1 and CDR2 (germline): SGHTA, FQGNSA. The length of the CDR3 is 15 residues. Losses at the gene ends were 3 bases for V and 4 bases for J; bases not matched to a gene: 2. CDR3 DNA: TGTGCCAGCAGCTTTACTAGCGGGAGTTACAATGAGCAGTTCTTC. Translated: CASSFTSGSYNEQFF.

This clone was seen more than once but under ten times. The rearrangement joins TRBV13 to TRBJ2-7; the D gene is possibly TRBD2 (6 bases). Germline V gene sequence: CDR1 PRHDT, CDR2 FYEKMQ (reference sequence). Trimming shortened V by 0 bases and J by 6 bases, and 6 bases separated the two germline ends. The CDR3 spans 12 residues. The CDR3 DNA reads as TGTGCCAGCAGCTTAGGGGGAGGCGAGCAGTACTTC. This codes for CASSLGGGEQYF.